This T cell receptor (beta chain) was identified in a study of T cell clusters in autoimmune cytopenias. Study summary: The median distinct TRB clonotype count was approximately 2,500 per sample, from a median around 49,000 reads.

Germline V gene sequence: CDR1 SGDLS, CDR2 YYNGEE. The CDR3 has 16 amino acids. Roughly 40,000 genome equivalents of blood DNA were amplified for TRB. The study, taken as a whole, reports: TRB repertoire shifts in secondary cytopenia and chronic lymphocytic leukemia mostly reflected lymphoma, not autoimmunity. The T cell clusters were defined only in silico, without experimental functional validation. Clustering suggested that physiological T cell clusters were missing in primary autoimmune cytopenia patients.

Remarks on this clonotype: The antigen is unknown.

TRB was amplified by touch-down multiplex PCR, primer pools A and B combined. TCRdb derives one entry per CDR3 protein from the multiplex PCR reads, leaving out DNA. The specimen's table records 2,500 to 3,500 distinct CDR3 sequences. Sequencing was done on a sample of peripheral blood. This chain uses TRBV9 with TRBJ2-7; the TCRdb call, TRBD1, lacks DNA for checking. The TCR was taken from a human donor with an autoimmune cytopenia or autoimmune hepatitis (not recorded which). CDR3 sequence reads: CASSAGSGSSSYEQYF.